This T cell receptor (beta chain) came from a study of CD8 T cells in Susac syndrome. Reverse transcription of about 0.45 to 1 ug RNA was performed with random hexamers. TCRdb re-called the immunoSEQ multiplex PCR reads with MiXCR, one entry per CDR3 protein. The sample consists of approximately 200,000 distinct CDR3 sequences, approximately 96% of them appearing once. CDR3 length: 15 amino acids. V lost 8 bases, J lost 2 bases, and 16 bases lay in between. The chain is built from TRBV12-3 or TRBV12-4 and TRBJ2-1; possible D gene TRBD2, 5 bases. Sample: CD4+ T cells from PBMCs. The receptor's source is a human donor with multiple sclerosis. The CDR3 nucleotides read TGTGCCAGCGCCCCTCTGAGGGCCCCCTACAATGAGCAGTTCTTC. Protein product: CASAPLRAPYNEQFF.